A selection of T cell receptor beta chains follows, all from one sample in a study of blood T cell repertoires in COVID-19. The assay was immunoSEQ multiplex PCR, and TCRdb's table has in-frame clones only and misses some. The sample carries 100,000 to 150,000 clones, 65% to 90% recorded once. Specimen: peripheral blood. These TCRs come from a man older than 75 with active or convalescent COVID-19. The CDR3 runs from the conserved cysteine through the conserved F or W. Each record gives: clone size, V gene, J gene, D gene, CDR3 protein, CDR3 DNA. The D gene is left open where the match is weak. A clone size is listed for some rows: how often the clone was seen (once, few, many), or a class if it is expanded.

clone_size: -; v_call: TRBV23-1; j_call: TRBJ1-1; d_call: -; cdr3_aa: CASSQSAVMNTEAFF; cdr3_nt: TGCGCCAGCAGTCAATCTGCGGTAATGAACACTGAAGCTTTCTTT
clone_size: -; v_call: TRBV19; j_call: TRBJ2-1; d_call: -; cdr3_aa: CASSIMAGGNEQFF; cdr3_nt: TGTGCCAGTAGTATAATGGCGGGCGGCAATGAGCAGTTCTTC
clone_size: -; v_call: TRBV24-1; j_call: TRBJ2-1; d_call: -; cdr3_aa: CATSDLGASSYNEQFF; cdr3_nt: TGTGCCACCAGTGATCTGGGGGCCAGCTCCTACAATGAGCAGTTCTTC
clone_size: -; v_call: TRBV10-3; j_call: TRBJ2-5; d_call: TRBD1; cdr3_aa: CAISESRVGGQAPETQYF; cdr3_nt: TGTGCCATCAGTGAGTCTAGGGTCGGGGGACAGGCGCCAGAGACCCAGTACTTC
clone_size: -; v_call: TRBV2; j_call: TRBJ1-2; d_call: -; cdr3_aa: CASRREGTGQNYGYTF; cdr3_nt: TGTGCCAGCAGGAGGGAGGGAACAGGGCAGAACTATGGCTACACCTTC
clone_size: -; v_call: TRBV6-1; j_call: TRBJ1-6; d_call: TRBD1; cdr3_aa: CASSEIGTGNSPLHF; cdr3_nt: TGTGCCAGCAGTGAAATTGGGACAGGGAATTCACCCCTCCACTTT
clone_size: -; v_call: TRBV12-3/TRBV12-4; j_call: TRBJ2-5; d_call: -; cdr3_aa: CASKPGLTETQYF; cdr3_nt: TGTGCCAGCAAACCGGGACTGACAGAGACCCAGTACTTC
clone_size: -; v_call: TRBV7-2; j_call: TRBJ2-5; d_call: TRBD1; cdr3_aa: CASSSDRVEETQYF; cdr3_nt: TGTGCCAGCAGCTCGGACAGGGTTGAAGAGACCCAGTACTTC
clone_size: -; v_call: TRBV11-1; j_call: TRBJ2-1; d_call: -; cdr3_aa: CASSSGHYNEQFF; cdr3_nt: TGTGCCAGCAGCTCGGGACACTACAATGAGCAGTTCTTC
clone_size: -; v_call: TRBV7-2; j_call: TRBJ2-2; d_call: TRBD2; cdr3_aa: CASSRRPSGGTGELFF; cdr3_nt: TGTGCCAGCAGCCGCCGACCCAGCGGGGGTACTGGGGAGCTGTTTTTT
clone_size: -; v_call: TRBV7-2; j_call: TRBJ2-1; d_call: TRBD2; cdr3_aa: CASSLVGGSMYNEQFF; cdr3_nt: TGTGCCAGCAGCTTAGTGGGCGGGAGTATGTACAATGAGCAGTTCTTC
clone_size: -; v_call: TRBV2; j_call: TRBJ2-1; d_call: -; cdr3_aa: CASSVGLPGTNEQFF; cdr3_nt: TGTGCCAGCAGTGTTGGACTTCCGGGAACCAATGAGCAGTTCTTC
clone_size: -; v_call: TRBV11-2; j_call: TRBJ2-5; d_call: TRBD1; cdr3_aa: CASSRPGGTWTQYF; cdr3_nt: TGTGCCAGCAGCCGCCCAGGGGGAACATGGACCCAGTACTTC
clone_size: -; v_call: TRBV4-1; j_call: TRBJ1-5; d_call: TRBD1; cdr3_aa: CASSRGQGINQPQHF; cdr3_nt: TGCGCCAGCAGCCGCGGACAGGGAATTAATCAGCCCCAGCATTTT
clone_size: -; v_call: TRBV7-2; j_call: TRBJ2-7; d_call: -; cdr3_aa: CASSEVIPPRDTVQYF; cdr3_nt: TGTGCCAGCAGCGAAGTAATTCCCCCCCGGGATACGGTGCAGTACTTC
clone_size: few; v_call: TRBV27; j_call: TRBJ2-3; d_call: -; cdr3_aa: CASSSYARSTDTQYF; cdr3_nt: TGTGCCAGCAGTTCTTATGCGCGGAGCACAGATACGCAGTATTTT
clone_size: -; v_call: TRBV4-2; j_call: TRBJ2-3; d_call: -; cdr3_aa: CASSQDHGKYRGATDTQYF; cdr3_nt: TGTGCCAGCAGCCAAGATCATGGGAAGTATCGGGGGGCCACAGATACGCAGTATTTT
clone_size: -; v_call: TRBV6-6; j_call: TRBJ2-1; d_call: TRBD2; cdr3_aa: CASSQGLAQSSYNEQFF; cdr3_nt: TGTGCCAGCAGTCAGGGACTAGCGCAGAGCTCCTACAATGAGCAGTTCTTC
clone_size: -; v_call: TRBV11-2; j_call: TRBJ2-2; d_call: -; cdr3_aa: CASSLGLRGGELFF; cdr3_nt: TGTGCCAGCAGCTTAGGTTTGAGAGGCGGGGAGCTGTTTTTT
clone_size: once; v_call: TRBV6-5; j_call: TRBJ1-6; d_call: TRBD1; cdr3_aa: CATGSRDRGNSPLHF; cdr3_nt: TGTGCCACTGGGAGTCGGGACAGAGGAAATTCACCCCTCCACTTT
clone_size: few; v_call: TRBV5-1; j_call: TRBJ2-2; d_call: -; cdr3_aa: CASSSNPTGTNTGELFF; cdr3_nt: TGCGCCAGCAGCTCCAACCCGACAGGGACTAACACCGGGGAGCTGTTTTTT
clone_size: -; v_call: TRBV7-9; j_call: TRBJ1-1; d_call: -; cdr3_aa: CASSLIIEAFF; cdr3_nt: TGTGCCAGCAGCTTAATAATTGAAGCTTTCTTT
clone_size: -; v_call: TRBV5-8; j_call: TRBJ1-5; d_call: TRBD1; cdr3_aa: CASSHRGQVGQPQHF; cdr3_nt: TGTGCCAGCAGCCACAGGGGGCAGGTGGGTCAGCCCCAGCATTTT
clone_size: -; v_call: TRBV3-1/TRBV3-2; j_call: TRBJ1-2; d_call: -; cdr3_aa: CASSLIGELRYGYTF; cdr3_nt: TGTGCCAGCAGCCTAATTGGGGAGCTCCGGTATGGCTACACCTTC
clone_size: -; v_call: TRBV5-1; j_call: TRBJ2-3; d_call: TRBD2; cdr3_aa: CASSLGLAGGVTDTQYF; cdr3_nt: TGCGCCAGCAGCTTGGGACTAGCGGGAGGGGTCACAGATACGCAGTATTTT
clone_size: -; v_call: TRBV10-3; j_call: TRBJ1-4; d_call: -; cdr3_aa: CAISEGSATNEKLFF; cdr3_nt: TGTGCCATCAGTGAGGGTTCGGCAACTAATGAAAAACTGTTTTTT
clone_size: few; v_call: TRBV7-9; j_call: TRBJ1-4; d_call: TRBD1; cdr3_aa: CASSLDRGRTNEKLFF; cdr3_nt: TGTGCCAGCAGCCTTGACAGGGGGCGGACTAATGAAAAACTGTTTTTT
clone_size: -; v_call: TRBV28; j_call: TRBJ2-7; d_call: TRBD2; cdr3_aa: CASSFGGGYTYEQYF; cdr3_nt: TGTGCCAGCAGTTTCGGCGGGGGGTACACCTACGAGCAGTACTTC
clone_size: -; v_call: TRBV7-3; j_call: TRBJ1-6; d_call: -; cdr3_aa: CASSPRGTDNSPLHF; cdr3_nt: TGTGCCAGCAGCCCAAGGGGGACGGACAATTCACCCCTCCACTTT
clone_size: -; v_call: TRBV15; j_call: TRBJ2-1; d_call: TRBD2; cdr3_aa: CATLSASGMTYNEQFF; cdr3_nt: TGTGCCACCCTCTCGGCTAGCGGGATGACCTACAATGAGCAGTTCTTC
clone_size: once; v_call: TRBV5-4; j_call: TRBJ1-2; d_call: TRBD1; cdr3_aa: CASSLGTGSYGYTF; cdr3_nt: TGTGCCAGCAGCTTGGGGACAGGGAGCTATGGCTACACCTTC
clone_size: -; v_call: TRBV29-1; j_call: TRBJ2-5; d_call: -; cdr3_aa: CSVETGWGEETQYF; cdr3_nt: TGCAGCGTGGAAACAGGGTGGGGTGAAGAGACCCAGTACTTC
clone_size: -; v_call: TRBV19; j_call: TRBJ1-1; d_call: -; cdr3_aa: CASPPAGTEAFF; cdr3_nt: TGTGCCAGTCCCCCCGCGGGGACTGAAGCTTTCTTT
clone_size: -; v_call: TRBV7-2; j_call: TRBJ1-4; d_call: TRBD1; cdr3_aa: CASSLVGGPNEKLFF; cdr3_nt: TGTGCCAGCAGCTTAGTAGGGGGCCCCAATGAAAAACTGTTTTTT
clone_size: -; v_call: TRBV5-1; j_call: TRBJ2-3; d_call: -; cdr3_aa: CASSLEGGSTDTQYF; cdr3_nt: TGCGCCAGCAGCTTGGAGGGGGGGAGCACAGATACGCAGTATTTT
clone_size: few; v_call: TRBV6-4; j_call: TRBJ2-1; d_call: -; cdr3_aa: CASSDANQGNEQFF; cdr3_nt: TGTGCCAGCAGTGACGCAAACCAGGGAAATGAGCAGTTCTTC
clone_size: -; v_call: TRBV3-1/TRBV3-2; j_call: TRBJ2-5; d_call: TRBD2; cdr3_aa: CASSQRLAGEETQYF; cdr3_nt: TGTGCCAGCAGCCAAAGGCTAGCGGGAGAAGAGACCCAGTACTTC
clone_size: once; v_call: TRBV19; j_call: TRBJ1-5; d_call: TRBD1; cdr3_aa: CASTPDRDNQPQHF; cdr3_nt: TGTGCCAGTACCCCAGACAGGGACAATCAGCCCCAGCATTTT
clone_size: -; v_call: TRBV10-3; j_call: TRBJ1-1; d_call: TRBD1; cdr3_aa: CAISYTGTDTEAFF; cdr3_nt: TGTGCCATCAGTTACACCGGGACAGATACTGAAGCTTTCTTT
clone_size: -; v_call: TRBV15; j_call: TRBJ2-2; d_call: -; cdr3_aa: CATSTLYTGELFF; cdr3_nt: TGTGCCACCAGCACCCTTTATACCGGGGAGCTGTTTTTT